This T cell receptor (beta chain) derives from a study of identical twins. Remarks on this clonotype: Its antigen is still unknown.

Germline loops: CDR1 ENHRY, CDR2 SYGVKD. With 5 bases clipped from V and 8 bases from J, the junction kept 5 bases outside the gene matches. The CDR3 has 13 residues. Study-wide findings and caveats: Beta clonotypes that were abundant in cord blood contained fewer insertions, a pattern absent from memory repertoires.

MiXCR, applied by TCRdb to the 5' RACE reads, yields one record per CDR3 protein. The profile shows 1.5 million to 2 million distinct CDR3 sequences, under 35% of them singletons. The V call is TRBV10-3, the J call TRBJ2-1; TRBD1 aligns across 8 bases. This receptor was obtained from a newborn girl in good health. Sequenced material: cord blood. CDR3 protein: CAISQAGGDEQFF. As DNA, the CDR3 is TGTGCCATCAGTCAAGCAGGGGGCGATGAGCAGTTCTTC.